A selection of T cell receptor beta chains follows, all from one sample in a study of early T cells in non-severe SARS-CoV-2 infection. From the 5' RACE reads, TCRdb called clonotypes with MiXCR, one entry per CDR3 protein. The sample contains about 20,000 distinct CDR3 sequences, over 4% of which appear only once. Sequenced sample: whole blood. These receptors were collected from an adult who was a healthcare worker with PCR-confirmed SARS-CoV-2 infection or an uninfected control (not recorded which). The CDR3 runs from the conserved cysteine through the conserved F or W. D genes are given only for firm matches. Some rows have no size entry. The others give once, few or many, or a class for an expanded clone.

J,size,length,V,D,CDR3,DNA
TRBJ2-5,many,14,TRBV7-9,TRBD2,CASSLTSAQETQYF,TGTGCCAGCAGCTTGACTAGCGCGCAAGAGACCCAGTACTTC
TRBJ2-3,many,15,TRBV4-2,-,CASTISPPSTDTQYF,TGTGCCAGCACGATAAGCCCCCCGAGCACAGATACGCAGTATTTT
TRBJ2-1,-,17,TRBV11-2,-,CASSRDISGAAYNEQFF,TGTGCCAGCAGCCGAGATATTTCGGGGGCTGCCTACAATGAGCAGTTCTTC
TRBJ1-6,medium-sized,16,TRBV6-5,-,CASSSGRGRGNSPLHF,TGTGCCAGCAGCTCGGGACGGGGACGGGGGAATTCACCCCTCCACTTT
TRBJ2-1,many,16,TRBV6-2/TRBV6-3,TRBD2,CASSPESGGEYNEQFF,TGTGCCAGCAGCCCGGAAAGCGGGGGGGAATACAATGAGCAGTTCTTC
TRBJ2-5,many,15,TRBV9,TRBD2,CASSMTSGRQETQYF,TGTGCCAGCAGCATGACTAGCGGGAGACAAGAGACCCAGTACTTC
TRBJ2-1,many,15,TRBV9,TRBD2,CASSVLAGLHNEQFF,TGTGCCAGCAGCGTACTAGCGGGTCTCCACAATGAGCAGTTCTTC
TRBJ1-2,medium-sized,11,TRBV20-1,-,CSATGQGGYTF,TGCAGTGCTACAGGGCAGGGCGGCTACACCTTC
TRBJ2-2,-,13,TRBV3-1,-,CASSHTDTGELFF,TGTGCCAGCAGCCACACCGACACCGGGGAGCTGTTTTTT
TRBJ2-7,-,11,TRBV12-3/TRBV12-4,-,CASRSGIEQYF,TGTGCCAGCAGGTCTGGGATCGAGCAGTACTTC
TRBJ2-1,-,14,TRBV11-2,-,CASSPAGRRNEQFF,TGTGCCAGCAGCCCCGCAGGACGGCGGAATGAGCAGTTCTTC
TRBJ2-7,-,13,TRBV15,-,CATSTQRAYEQYF,TGTGCCACCAGCACCCAGCGGGCCTACGAGCAGTACTTC
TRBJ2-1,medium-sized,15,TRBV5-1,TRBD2,CASSLGSGPYNEQFF,TGCGCCAGCAGCTTGGGTAGCGGGCCCTACAATGAGCAGTTCTTC
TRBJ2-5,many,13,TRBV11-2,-,CASSFTEQETQYF,TGTGCCAGCAGCTTTACTGAACAAGAGACCCAGTACTTC
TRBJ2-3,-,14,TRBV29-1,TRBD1,CSVAHRGQADTQYF,TGCAGCGTTGCCCACAGGGGGCAGGCAGATACGCAGTATTTT
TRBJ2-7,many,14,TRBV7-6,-,CASSERLDSREQYF,TGTGCCAGCAGCGAACGCCTGGACTCGAGGGAGCAGTACTTC
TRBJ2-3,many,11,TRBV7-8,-,CASSLVDTQYF,TGTGCCAGCAGCTTAGTAGATACGCAGTATTTT
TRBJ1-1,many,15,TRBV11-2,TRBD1,CASSLRPGTGTEAFF,TGTGCCAGCAGCTTACGACCCGGGACAGGCACTGAAGCTTTCTTT
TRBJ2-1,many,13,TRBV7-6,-,CASSTDGYNEQFF,TGTGCCAGCAGCACGGACGGATACAATGAGCAGTTCTTC
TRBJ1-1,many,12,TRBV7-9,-,CASSLADREAFF,TGTGCCAGCAGCTTAGCCGACAGGGAAGCTTTCTTT
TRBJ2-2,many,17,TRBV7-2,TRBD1,CASSPHFRTGLTGELFF,TGTGCCAGCAGCCCCCATTTCCGGACAGGGCTTACCGGGGAGCTGTTTTTT
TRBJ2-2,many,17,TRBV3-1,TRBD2,CASSQDRGSGMVGELFF,TGTGCCAGCAGCCAAGATCGAGGTAGCGGGATGGTCGGGGAGCTGTTTTTT
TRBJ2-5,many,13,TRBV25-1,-,CASSEGQPETQYF,TGTGCCAGCAGTGAAGGACAGCCAGAGACCCAGTACTTC
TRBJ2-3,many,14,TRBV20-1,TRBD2,CSASNGGVTDTQYF,TGCAGTGCTAGCAACGGGGGGGTCACAGATACGCAGTATTTT
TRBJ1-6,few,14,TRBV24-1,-,CAIQRNGDNSPLHF,TGTGCCATCCAGCGGAACGGAGATAATTCACCCCTCCACTTT
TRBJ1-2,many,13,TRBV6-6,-,CASSWEGNYGYTF,TGTGCCAGCAGTTGGGAGGGGAACTATGGCTACACCTTC
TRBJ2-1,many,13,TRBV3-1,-,CASRDRVPGKQFF,TGTGCCAGCCGCGATCGGGTCCCGGGAAAGCAGTTCTTC
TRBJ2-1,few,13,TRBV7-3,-,CASSLLSSTEQFF,TGTGCCAGCAGCCTACTAAGTAGCACTGAGCAGTTCTTC
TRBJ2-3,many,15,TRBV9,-,CASSEETSEANTQYF,TGTGCCAGCAGCGAGGAGACTTCTGAGGCAAATACGCAGTATTTT
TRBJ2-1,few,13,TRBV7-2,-,CASSLSTYNEQFF,TGTGCCAGCAGCTTATCTACCTACAATGAGCAGTTCTTC
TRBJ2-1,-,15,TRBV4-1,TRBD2,CASSLAGGSYNEQFF,TGCGCCAGCAGCTTAGCGGGAGGCTCCTACAATGAGCAGTTCTTC
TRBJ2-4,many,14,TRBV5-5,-,CASSLSGTQNIQYF,TGTGCCAGCAGCTTGTCAGGGACTCAAAACATTCAGTACTTC
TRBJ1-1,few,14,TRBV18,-,CASSPTGREGEAFF,TGTGCCAGCTCACCAACAGGGAGGGAAGGTGAAGCTTTCTTT
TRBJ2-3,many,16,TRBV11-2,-,CASSSSGGSTMDTQYF,TGTGCCAGCAGCTCAAGTGGTGGGAGCACGATGGATACGCAGTATTTT
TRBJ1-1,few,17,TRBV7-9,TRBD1,CASSLRGTGTGDTEAFF,TGTGCCAGCAGCTTGAGGGGAACCGGGACAGGGGACACTGAAGCTTTCTTT
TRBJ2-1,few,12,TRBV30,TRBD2,CAWSAGDNEQFF,TGTGCCTGGAGCGCGGGGGACAATGAGCAGTTCTTC
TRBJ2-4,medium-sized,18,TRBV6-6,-,CASRTGTALTLAKNIQYF,TGTGCCAGCAGAACCGGGACGGCTCTAACTCTAGCCAAAAACATTCAGTACTTC